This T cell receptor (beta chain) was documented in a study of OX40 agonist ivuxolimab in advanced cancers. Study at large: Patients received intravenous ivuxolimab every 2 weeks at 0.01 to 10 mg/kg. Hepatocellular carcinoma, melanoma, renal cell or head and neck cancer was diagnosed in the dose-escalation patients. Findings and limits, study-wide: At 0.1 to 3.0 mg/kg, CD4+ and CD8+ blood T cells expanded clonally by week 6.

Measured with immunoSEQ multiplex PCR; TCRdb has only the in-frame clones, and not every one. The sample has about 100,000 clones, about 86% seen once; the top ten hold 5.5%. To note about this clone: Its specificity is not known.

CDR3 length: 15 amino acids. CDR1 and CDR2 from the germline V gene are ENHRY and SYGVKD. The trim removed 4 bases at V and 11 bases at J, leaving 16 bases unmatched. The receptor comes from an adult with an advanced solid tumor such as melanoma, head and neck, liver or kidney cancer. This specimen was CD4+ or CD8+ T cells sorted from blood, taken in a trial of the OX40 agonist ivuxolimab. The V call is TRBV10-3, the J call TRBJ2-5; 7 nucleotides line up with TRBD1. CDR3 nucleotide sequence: TGTGCCATCAGTGCCGAGGGGGCTGTAGCTGGCGGGCAGTACTTC. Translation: CAISAEGAVAGGQYF.